The sequence of this T cell receptor (beta chain) was determined in a study of T cells in Graves' hyperthyroidism and ophthalmopathy. Overall study: Upon initial diagnosis and before any treatment, peripheral blood was collected.

With 2 bases removed from V and 4 bases from J, the gap between germline ends came to 11 bases. The CDR3 contains 14 residues. Germline CDR1 MNHEY, CDR2 SVGAGI. Graves' hyperthyroidism qualified as stable when ophthalmopathy did not progress within 18 months. Patients were excluded because of uncontrolled infection, other autoimmune disease, pregnancy or lactation. Thyroid ultrasound, orbital computed tomography, clinical symptoms, and serum thyroxine and TRAb underpinned diagnoses. RNA transcripts were the template for amplifying TCR beta CDR3 regions. Carried out on the TCR CDR3, a first-round RT-PCR used the HTBI primer set. From the multiplex PCR reads, TCRdb called clonotypes with MiXCR, one entry per CDR3 protein. Of around 600,000 distinct CDR3 sequences listed, 15% to 18% were seen once; the top ten hold around 7.8%. This clonotype was counted ten times or more.

The sample taken for sequencing was blood. This TCR was sampled from a woman in her 30s with Graves' hyperthyroidism. This chain connects TRBV6-5 to TRBJ2-5, with D possibly TRBD1 on 6 matching bases. The CDR3 is CASSYRGYGETQYF. The CDR3 bases are TGTGCCAGCAGTTACAGGGGGTATGGAGAGACCCAGTACTTC.